The next 7 T cell receptor beta chains were all read from a single sample in a study of T cell responses to AZD1222 COVID-19 vaccine. Clones were sequenced by immunoSEQ multiplex PCR, and TCRdb holds only the in-frame ones, with some missing. Of approximately 120,000 clones in the sample, roughly 90% are singletons; the top ten hold approximately 4%. Sequencing was performed on peripheral blood, taken on day 0 of AZD1222 vaccination. These receptors originate from an adult in good health.

The rearrangement links TRBV2 to TRBJ1-1, with D perhaps TRBD1 (5 bases). Trimming removed 7 bases at V and 1 base at J, with 10 bases between. The CDR3 loop spans 13 amino acids. Germline CDR1 is SNHLY and CDR2 is FYNNEI. The CDR3: CASTPGGNTEAFF. The CDR3 nucleotides read TGTGCCAGCACCCCGGGGGGGAACACTGAAGCTTTCTTT.

The V gene is TRBV12-3 or TRBV12-4, the J gene TRBJ2-5; TRBD1 might be the D (6 bases). The CDR3 runs to 12 residues. With 6 bases removed from V and 3 bases from J, the gap between germline ends came to 8 bases. Here the CDR3 reads CASSRQEETQYF. The CDR3 coding sequence is TGTGCCAGCAGCCGACAGGAAGAGACCCAGTACTTC.

The gene calls are TRBV10-3 and TRBJ2-1; 8 bases line up with TRBD1. V gave up 2 bases and J gave up 6 bases; unmatched junction bases: 3. The CDR3 contains 14 residues. Per the germline V gene, CDR1 is ENHRY and CDR2 is SYGVKD. DNA of the CDR3: TGTGCCATCAGTGAGACCGGGACAGGCAATGAGCAGTTCTTC. It specifies CAISETGTGNEQFF.

V and J are TRBV30 and TRBJ2-3; 13 bases are a match to TRBD2. The CDR3 totals 15 residues. The trim removed 1 base at V and 6 bases at J, leaving 4 bases unmatched. Germline V gene sequence: CDR1 GTSNPN, CDR2 SVGIG (reference sequence). The CDR3 reads CAWSEGTSGTDTQYF. CDR3 sequence (DNA): TGTGCCTGGAGTGAGGGGACTAGCGGGACGGATACGCAGTATTTT.

The rearrangement uses TRBV6-5 and TRBJ1-2, with 10 positions matching TRBD1. Unmatched junction bases numbered 9, after V lost 5 bases and J lost 6 bases. Per the germline V gene, CDR1 is MNHEY and CDR2 is SVGAGI. The CDR3 length is 15 residues. The CDR3 DNA reads as TGTGCCAGCAGTACCGACAGGGGGCGCTTGGATGGCTACACCTTC. Its protein product is CASSTDRGRLDGYTF.

This chain joins TRBV7-6 and TRBJ1-5; TRBD1 matches at 7 bases. The germline gives CDR1 SGHVS, CDR2 FNYEAQ. The CDR3 has 17 residues. Germline trimming cut 1 base from V and 4 bases from J; bases unmatched to any gene: 10. The CDR3, as DNA: TGTGCCAGCAGCTTAGGCAGCGACAGGGCGGTTAATCAGCCCCAGCATTTT. As protein: CASSLGSDRAVNQPQHF. Complete variable domain (other parts from reference TRBV7-6 and TRBJ1-5): GAGVSQSPRYKVTKRGQDVALRCDPISGHVSLYWYRQALGQGPEFLTYFNYEAQQDKSGLPNDRFSAERPEGSISTLTIQRTEQRDSAMYRCASSLGSDRAVNQPQHFGDGTRLSIL.

On this clone itself: The junction does not match germline at one end; this may be a read error. The chain uses TRBV7-7 and TRBJ2-2; D may correspond to TRBD1 or TRBD2 (5 bases each). Per germline, CDR1 SSHAT and CDR2 FNYEAQ (reference sequence). The CDR3 runs to 12 residues. CDR3 residues: CASMGDTGELFF. DNA of the CDR3: TGTGCTAGCATGGGGGACACCGGGGAGCTGTTTTTT.